This TCR beta chain stems from a study of blood T cell repertoires in COVID-19. Background on the study: Acute and convalescent COVID-19 specimens originated in the United States, Italy and Spain. PBMCs, B-cell-depleted T cells, or T cells were the source of the cDNA or gDNA that made up the material.

The CDR3 has 15 residues. V shed 5 bases, J shed 3 bases, and the junction held 9 bases outside the gene matches. Germline V gives CDR1 GTSNPN, CDR2 SVGIG (reference sequence). Cohort assignment relied on participant-reported clinical history. Data came from immunoSEQ multiplex PCR; TCRdb stores just in-frame clones and leaves some out. The sample includes about 200,000 clones, 75% to 85% of them seen just once. Source material: PBMCs or T cells enriched from blood (not recorded which). The gene calls are TRBV30 and TRBJ1-5; TRBD1 matches at 8 bases. The TCR comes from a woman aged 45-65 years with acute COVID-19. The CDR3 region is CAWGEGQGYNQPQHF. The CDR3 DNA reads TGTGCCTGGGGGGAAGGACAGGGCTACAATCAGCCCCAGCATTTT.